This is a list of T cell receptor beta chains from one sample in a study of cytomegalovirus exposure and HLA in healthy donors. TCRdb's copy holds only in-frame clones and misses some; the assay was immunoSEQ multiplex PCR. The sample includes 150,000 to 200,000 clones, around 83% of them seen just once. Material for sequencing was PBMCs. The receptors originated from a man aged 18 to 29 in good health and CMV-seropositive. Each CDR3 is given with its conserved first and last residue. A D gene is named only where the DNA matches it firmly. Clone sizes are given selectively: once, few, many, or a class where the clone is expanded.

TGCAGCGCCCTAGCGGGGGGAGTTGAGCAGTTCTTC CSALAGGVEQFF 12 TRBV29-1 once TRBD2 TRBJ2-1
TGTGCCACCCCGAGGAGGGAAGATACGCAGTATTTT CATPRREDTQYF 12 TRBV2 once NA TRBJ2-3
TGTGCCACACCCCTTCCTGGGACTCACTCCTACGAGCAGTACTTC CATPLPGTHSYEQYF 15 TRBV19 NA NA TRBJ2-7
TGTGCCAGCAGCTATTCCACGGGGGGGTTACCCTACGAGCAGTACTTC CASSYSTGGLPYEQYF 16 TRBV27 NA TRBD2 TRBJ2-7
TGTGCCAGCAGTGGCTCCAGGACTAGCGGGGTTTACGAGCAGTACTTC CASSGSRTSGVYEQYF 16 TRBV2 NA TRBD2 TRBJ2-7
TGTGCCAGTAGTATAGAGTCCTGGGGGGGCGTGAGTGGGTTAGGGGCCAACGTCCTGACTTTC CASSIESWGGVSGLGANVLTF 21 TRBV19 NA NA TRBJ2-6
TGCGCCAGCAGTCCTCGACGACAGGGGGGTCCCGGGGAGCTGTTTTTT CASSPRRQGGPGELFF 16 TRBV4-1 NA TRBD1 TRBJ2-2
TGTGCCAGCAGTTCGGGTTCTGAAGCTTTCTTT CASSSGSEAFF 11 TRBV28 NA NA TRBJ1-1
TGTGCCAGCAGTCAAATGGGGACAGGGTGGTACGAGCAGTACTTC CASSQMGTGWYEQYF 15 TRBV6-1 NA TRBD1 TRBJ2-7
TGTGCCAGCAGCGTAGGAGCAGGGGTAGGGAATGAGCAGTTCTTC CASSVGAGVGNEQFF 15 TRBV9 NA NA TRBJ2-1
TGCAGCGTTCAGACAGGGATTGGAGTCACAGATACGCAGTATTTT CSVQTGIGVTDTQYF 15 TRBV29-1 NA TRBD1 TRBJ2-3
TGTGCCAGCTCACGGGAGGCTCGCGGACAGGTACAAAATTCACCCCTCCACTTT CASSREARGQVQNSPLHF 18 TRBV18 NA TRBD1 TRBJ1-6
TGTGCCAGCAGCCAACCCGAGACAATGAACACTGAAGCTTTCTTT CASSQPETMNTEAFF 15 TRBV4-2 NA NA TRBJ1-1
TGTGCCAGCAGCCAAGAGATGGTTAGTGAGCAGTTCTTC CASSQEMVSEQFF 13 TRBV14 NA NA TRBJ2-1
TGCGCCAGCAGCCAAGAACAGGGGAACCAGCCCCAGCATTTT CASSQEQGNQPQHF 14 TRBV4-3 NA TRBD1 TRBJ1-5
TGTGCCAGCAGTGACGAACAGGGGTCGGGCTCCTATAATTCACCCCTCCACTTT CASSDEQGSGSYNSPLHF 18 TRBV6-1 NA TRBD1 TRBJ1-6
TGCGCCAGCAGCCAGGGTGGGGGCGAAAAACTGTTTTTT CASSQGGGEKLFF 13 TRBV4-3 NA NA TRBJ1-4
TGTGCCAGCAGTTATTTTGGCGGTGGCGGGGAGCTGTTTTTT CASSYFGGGGELFF 14 TRBV6-5 NA NA TRBJ2-2
TGTGCCACCAGCAGCTTTCCCAGGGCCGTTAGCACAGATACGCAGTATTTT CATSSFPRAVSTDTQYF 17 TRBV15 NA NA TRBJ2-3
TGTGCCAGCACCCAACAGGGTCGGAATTCACCCCTCCACTTT CASTQQGRNSPLHF 14 TRBV7-2 NA NA TRBJ1-6
TGTGCCAGCAGCTTAACGGGGACTAGCGGGGGCTTCACAGATACGCAGTATTTT CASSLTGTSGGFTDTQYF 18 TRBV7-2 NA TRBD2 TRBJ2-3
TGTGCCACCAGCAGAGATGGAGGGGGCTCTCAGCCCCAGCATTTT CATSRDGGGSQPQHF 15 TRBV15 NA TRBD1 TRBJ1-5
TGTGCCAGCAGCCCAATCCCAGGGGACAATGAGCAGTTCTTC CASSPIPGDNEQFF 14 TRBV9 NA NA TRBJ2-1
TGTGCCAGCAGCCAGTTTCCCCCTCAGGTTTACCAAGAGACCCAGTACTTC CASSQFPPQVYQETQYF 17 TRBV4-2 NA NA TRBJ2-5
TGTGCCAGCAGCTTACAGGCAGGGGGCTGGAATACGCAGTATTTT CASSLQAGGWNTQYF 15 TRBV11-3 NA TRBD1 TRBJ2-3
TGTGCCAGCAGCCAAGAGACTAGCGGGGGGGGCGGGACCCAGTACTTC CASSQETSGGGGTQYF 16 TRBV4-2 NA TRBD2 TRBJ2-5
TGTGCCAGCACCAATTCACAGGGGGCTAACTATGGCTACACCTTC CASTNSQGANYGYTF 15 TRBV6-5 NA TRBD1 TRBJ1-2
TGTGCCAGCAGCTCAGATGTGCTAGAGACCCAGTACTTC CASSSDVLETQYF 13 TRBV13 NA NA TRBJ2-5
TGCGCCAGCAGCCTCCTTGGACAGGGATCACCCCTCCACTTT CASSLLGQGSPLHF 14 TRBV4-1 NA TRBD1 TRBJ1-6
TGTGCCAGCAGCGTAGCTAGCATCCTTAACTATGGCTACACCTTC CASSVASILNYGYTF 15 TRBV9 few NA TRBJ1-2
TGTGCCAGCAGCTTAACTAGCGGGGGTTTTGGAGATACGCAGTATTTT CASSLTSGGFGDTQYF 16 TRBV7-3 NA TRBD2 TRBJ2-3
TGTGCCAGCAGTTTAGCCTCAGGGTATCCTAGCACAGATACGCAGTATTTT CASSLASGYPSTDTQYF 17 TRBV27 few NA TRBJ2-3
TGTGCCAGCAGCTTGGTACCTAGCGGGGGCCCCTACAATGAGCAGTTCTTC CASSLVPSGGPYNEQFF 17 TRBV11-2 NA TRBD2 TRBJ2-1
TGTGCCAGCAGTCTTCAATCGACAGTCGGAAATGAGCAGTTCTTC CASSLQSTVGNEQFF 15 TRBV6-5 few NA TRBJ2-1
TGCGCCAGCAGCTTGACGGACAGGGATGGCACTGAAGCTTTCTTT CASSLTDRDGTEAFF 15 TRBV5-1 NA TRBD1 TRBJ1-1
TGTGCCAGCAGCAGGGACACTAGCAATCAGCCCCAGCATTTT CASSRDTSNQPQHF 14 TRBV5-8 NA NA TRBJ1-5
TGTGCCAGCAGCCAACAGGGAATATCGAACACTGAAGCTTTCTTT CASSQQGISNTEAFF 15 TRBV4-2 NA NA TRBJ1-1
TGCGCCAGCCAAGGGGCCACCACAGGGGGGGAAGAGACCCAGTACTTC CASQGATTGGEETQYF 16 TRBV23-1 once NA TRBJ2-5
TGTGCCAGCAGCTTGGGGCCCGGGGAGCTGTTTTTT CASSLGPGELFF 12 TRBV11-2 NA NA TRBJ2-2